The present T cell receptor beta chain was sequenced within a study of blood T cell repertoires in COVID-19. Study-level information: Whether acute or convalescent, the COVID-19 samples came from the United States, Italy and Spain.

The germline gives CDR1 GTSNPN, CDR2 SVGIG (reference sequence). V trimming: 3 bases; J trimming: 5 bases; junction bases outside the gene matches: 17. This CDR3 has 18 residues. The assay was immunoSEQ multiplex PCR, and TCRdb's table has in-frame clones only and misses some. This table holds under 250,000 clones, about 86% found once. Adults between roughly 18 and 95 years of age took part from approximately 24 US areas. J is TRBJ2-1 and V is TRBV30; 9 nucleotides match TRBD1. This sequence originates from a middle-aged woman with acute COVID-19. The sequenced sample consisted of PBMCs or T cells enriched from blood (not recorded which). This chain's CDR3 is CAWRGGTGRRFEHNEQFF. The CDR3, as DNA: TGTGCCTGGAGAGGAGGGACAGGGAGGAGATTCGAGCACAATGAGCAGTTCTTC.